Shown below are 10 T cell receptor beta chains from a single sample sequenced in a study of blood T cell repertoires in COVID-19 (dated by TCRdb to the early 2020s). Library construction relied on the immunoSEQ multiplex PCR assay. TCRdb holds this immuneACCESS table with in-frame rearrangements only. Some clones are missing; in checked studies, unresolved V genes explain under half, and the rest has no known cause. The sample table records 70,000 or so clones; 90% of these occur just once. The ten most abundant clones make up approximately 9.1% of the sample. Sequencing used peripheral blood. These receptors all stem from a human donor in a cohort sampled during active COVID-19.

This rearrangement joins TRBV7-2 to TRBJ2-7; TRBD1 agrees at 9 bases. The CDR3 length is 16 residues. Germline CDR1 is SGHTA and CDR2 is FQGNSA. Trimming at V came to 2 bases and at J to 8 bases, leaving 13 bases not matched to a gene. CDR3 nucleotide sequence: TGTGCCAGCAGCTTACCGGGACAGGGCGTAACCTCCAAGCAGTACTTC. It is translated as CASSLPGQGVTSKQYF.

This clone appeared a single time. This chain joins TRBV27 and TRBJ2-7; 13 bases map to TRBD2. The CDR3 spans 14 residues. Germline-derived CDR1 and CDR2 are MNHEY and SMNVEV (reference sequence). V lost 8 bases to trimming and J lost 6 bases; unmatched junction nucleotides: 7. DNA for the CDR3: TGTGCCAGCGGCCCCGGGACTAGCGGGATCGAGCAGTACTTC. It yields the protein CASGPGTSGIEQYF.

The V gene is TRBV7-6, the J gene TRBJ2-7; D may be TRBD2 (6 bases). Trimming took 2 bases from V and 6 from J, leaving 17 bases between them. This CDR3 contains 15 residues. Germline-derived CDR1 and CDR2 are SGHVS and FNYEAQ. This CDR3 is CASSLNRERPLEQYF. The CDR3, as DNA: TGTGCCAGCAGCTTAAACCGGGAGAGGCCCCTCGAGCAGTACTTC.

The genes are TRBV6-2 or TRBV6-3 and TRBJ2-1, with TRBD2 matching 9 bases. The germline V gene encodes CDR1 MNHEY and CDR2 SVGEGT. CDR3 length: 13 residues. Trimming at V came to 4 bases and at J to 7 bases, leaving 2 bases not matched to a gene. CDR3 nucleotide sequence: TGTGCCAGCAGTTTCGGACTAGCGAATGAGCAGTTCTTC. Encoded protein: CASSFGLANEQFF.

CDR3: CASSLDGGNEQFF. CDR3 coding DNA: TGTGCCAGCAGTTTGGACGGGGGCAATGAGCAGTTCTTC. This chain joins TRBV6-5 and TRBJ2-1; D is perhaps TRBD2 (6 bases). Trimming removed 4 bases from V and 6 bases from J, with 10 bases in between. Germline CDR1 reads MNHEY; CDR2 reads SVGAGI. There are 13 residues in the CDR3.

The chain carries TRBV21-1 and TRBJ2-5; the tabulated D call, TRBD1, remains unverified against the DNA. TRBV21-1 is termed a pseudogene. The CDR3 consists of 17 residues. CDR3: CASSKVGQMDRIQTQYF. As DNA, the CDR3 is TGTGCCAGCAGCAAAGTAGGACAGATGGATCGAATACAGACCCAGTACTTC.

This clone occurred once. The CDR3 reads CAWGPLREAFF. The CDR3 region has the DNA TGTGCCTGGGGACCCCTCAGAGAAGCTTTCTTT. The V and J genes are TRBV30 and TRBJ1-1, with D hard to call. Trimming took off 5 bases at V and 8 bases at J, with 12 bases between the two ends. Looked up from germline, CDR1 is GTSNPN and CDR2 is SVGIG (reference sequence). The CDR3 contains 11 residues.

The rearrangement joins TRBV5-1 to TRBJ2-1, with 8 bases fitting TRBD2. CDR1 is SGHRS and CDR2 is YFSETQ in the germline V gene. This CDR3 has 17 amino acids. The J segment lost 0 bases and the V segment lost 0 bases, leaving 5 bases of the junction unmatched. The CDR3 nucleotides read TGCGCCAGCAGCTTGGCCTTGACTAGCGTCTCCTACAATGAGCAGTTCTTC. As protein: CASSLALTSVSYNEQFF.

The J gene is TRBJ2-2, the V gene TRBV6-5; no reliable D call. The CDR3 contains 14 residues. Germline V lookup: CDR1 MNHEY, CDR2 SVGAGI. Trimming removed 3 bases from V and 1 base from J, with 6 bases in between. In DNA, the CDR3 is TGTGCCAGCAGTTATTCCAGGAACACCGGGGAGCTGTTTTTT. Its protein product is CASSYSRNTGELFF.

The V call is TRBV7-9, the J call TRBJ2-3; possibly TRBD1 for D (6 bases). The CDR3 totals 14 residues. Germline lookup yields CDR1 SEHNR and CDR2 FQNEAQ (reference sequence). Trimming cost V 5 bases and J 3 bases, with 12 bases left between them. The CDR3: CASSKGTRTDTQYF. Here the CDR3 DNA reads TGTGCCAGCAGCAAAGGGACACGAACAGATACGCAGTATTTT.